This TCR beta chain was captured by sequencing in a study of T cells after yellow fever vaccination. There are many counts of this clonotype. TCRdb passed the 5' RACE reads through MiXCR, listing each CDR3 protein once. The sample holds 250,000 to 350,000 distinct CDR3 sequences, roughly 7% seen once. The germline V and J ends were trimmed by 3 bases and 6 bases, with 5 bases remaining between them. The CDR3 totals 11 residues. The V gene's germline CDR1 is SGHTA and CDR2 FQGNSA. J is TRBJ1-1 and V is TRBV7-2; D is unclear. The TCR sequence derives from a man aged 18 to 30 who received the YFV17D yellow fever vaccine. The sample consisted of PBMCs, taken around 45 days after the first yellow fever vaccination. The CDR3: CASSFGAEAFF. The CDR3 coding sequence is TGTGCCAGCAGCTTCGGAGCTGAAGCTTTCTTT.